A selection of T cell receptor beta chains follows, all from one sample in a study of cytomegalovirus exposure and HLA in healthy donors. TCRdb keeps only in-frame clones here, not all; method: immunoSEQ multiplex PCR. The data show 95,000 to 150,000 clones, around 79% seen once. The sequenced sample was PBMCs. The origin of the receptors is a young woman in good health and CMV-seronegative. CDR3s include the opening cysteine and the closing phenylalanine or tryptophan. Each record gives: CDR3 protein, CDR3 DNA, V gene, clone size, D gene, J gene. The D gene is left open where the match is weak. Not every row has a clone size; where given, it reads once, few, many or a size class.

CDR3: CASSVGGGNKETQYF; DNA: TGTGCCAGCAGCGTAGGAGGGGGTAACAAAGAGACCCAGTACTTC; V: TRBV9; size: NA; D: NA; J: TRBJ2-5
CDR3: CATSVQGFNYGYTF; DNA: TGTGCCACCAGCGTCCAGGGTTTTAACTATGGCTACACCTTC; V: TRBV15; size: once; D: NA; J: TRBJ1-2
CDR3: CASSGGLAEETQYF; DNA: TGTGCCAGCAGTGGGGGACTAGCGGAAGAGACCCAGTACTTC; V: TRBV6-4; size: NA; D: TRBD2; J: TRBJ2-5
CDR3: CASGIQDRAYGYTF; DNA: TGTGCTAGTGGTATACAGGACAGGGCCTATGGCTACACCTTC; V: TRBV12-5; size: NA; D: TRBD1; J: TRBJ1-2
CDR3: CASTLGQGMVQPQHF; DNA: TGTGCCAGCACTTTGGGACAGGGTATGGTCCAGCCCCAGCATTTT; V: TRBV2; size: NA; D: TRBD1; J: TRBJ1-5
CDR3: CASTSRDTGELFF; DNA: TGTGCCAGCACCTCGAGGGACACCGGGGAGCTGTTTTTT; V: TRBV6-4; size: NA; D: NA; J: TRBJ2-2
CDR3: CASTGLVNTGELFF; DNA: TGTGCCAGCACAGGACTTGTAAACACCGGGGAGCTGTTTTTT; V: TRBV7-9; size: NA; D: NA; J: TRBJ2-2
CDR3: CASSTDRGETQYF; DNA: TGTGCCAGCAGCACGGACAGGGGGGAGACCCAGTACTTC; V: TRBV11-2; size: NA; D: TRBD1; J: TRBJ2-5
CDR3: CASSLIAGGPYEQYF; DNA: TGTGCCAGCAGTTTAATAGCGGGAGGACCCTACGAGCAGTACTTC; V: TRBV27; size: NA; D: TRBD2; J: TRBJ2-7
CDR3: CASSTRGQSQETQYF; DNA: TGTGCCAGCAGTACCCGCGGGCAGAGCCAAGAGACCCAGTACTTC; V: TRBV27; size: NA; D: NA; J: TRBJ2-5
CDR3: CASSALVKIGDEQFF; DNA: TGTGCCAGCAGCGCGCTAGTAAAGATCGGGGATGAGCAGTTCTTC; V: TRBV27; size: NA; D: NA; J: TRBJ2-1
CDR3: CASSYETVWALTEAFF; DNA: TGTGCCAGCAGTTACGAGACAGTTTGGGCCCTCACTGAAGCTTTCTTT; V: TRBV6-5; size: NA; D: NA; J: TRBJ1-1
CDR3: CSVVVRAEKLFF; DNA: TGCAGCGTTGTAGTCAGGGCGGAAAAACTGTTTTTT; V: TRBV29-1; size: NA; D: NA; J: TRBJ1-4
CDR3: CAISESGTGRNGYTF; DNA: TGTGCCATCAGTGAGTCCGGGACAGGGAGAAATGGCTACACCTTC; V: TRBV10-3; size: once; D: TRBD1; J: TRBJ1-2
CDR3: CASSIGLAGGYEQYF; DNA: TGTGCCAGTAGTATTGGACTAGCGGGGGGGTACGAGCAGTACTTC; V: TRBV19; size: NA; D: TRBD2; J: TRBJ2-7
CDR3: CASSLGMGLATGEQFF; DNA: TGTGCCAGCAGCTTAGGGATGGGACTAGCGACAGGCGAGCAGTTCTTC; V: TRBV11-2; size: once; D: TRBD2; J: TRBJ2-1
CDR3: CASSGSLGQGAAKNIQYF; DNA: TGTGCCAGCAGTGGTAGCCTTGGACAGGGGGCCGCCAAAAACATTCAGTACTTC; V: TRBV6-1; size: NA; D: TRBD1; J: TRBJ2-4
CDR3: CASSPLGLAGPSTDTQYF; DNA: TGTGCCAGCAGCCCCCTGGGACTAGCGGGACCTAGCACAGATACGCAGTATTTT; V: TRBV7-6; size: NA; D: TRBD2; J: TRBJ2-3
CDR3: CASSLGTGTGADYGYTF; DNA: TGTGCCAGCAGCTTAGGGACCGGGACAGGGGCGGACTATGGCTACACCTTC; V: TRBV7-3; size: NA; D: TRBD1; J: TRBJ1-2
CDR3: CASSVGLAGPNEQYF; DNA: TGCGCCAGCAGCGTGGGACTAGCGGGACCCAACGAGCAGTACTTC; V: TRBV5-1; size: NA; D: TRBD2; J: TRBJ2-7
CDR3: CAWTLRSGEAFF; DNA: TGTGCCTGGACACTTAGGTCGGGTGAAGCTTTCTTT; V: TRBV30; size: NA; D: NA; J: TRBJ1-1
CDR3: CASMASGGESIGEQFF; DNA: TGTGCCAGTATGGCTAGCGGGGGGGAAAGTATCGGTGAGCAGTTCTTC; V: TRBV19; size: NA; D: TRBD2; J: TRBJ2-1
CDR3: CASSPGHAWGQAFF; DNA: TGTGCCAGCAGCCCCGGACATGCGTGGGGGCAAGCTTTCTTT; V: TRBV9; size: NA; D: NA; J: TRBJ1-1
CDR3: CASSLGQGVNQPQHF; DNA: TGTGCCAGCAGTTTAGGACAGGGGGTCAATCAGCCCCAGCATTTT; V: TRBV27; size: NA; D: TRBD1; J: TRBJ1-5
CDR3: CASSSEPWHEQFF; DNA: TGTGCCAGCAGCTCCGAACCATGGCATGAGCAGTTCTTC; V: TRBV7-2; size: NA; D: NA; J: TRBJ2-1
CDR3: CASSIRGGNEQFF; DNA: TGCGCCAGCAGCATCCGCGGGGGGAATGAGCAGTTCTTC; V: TRBV5-1; size: NA; D: TRBD2; J: TRBJ2-1
CDR3: CSAPLAGELFF; DNA: TGCAGTGCCCCACTAGCCGGGGAGCTGTTTTTT; V: TRBV20-1; size: NA; D: NA; J: TRBJ2-2
CDR3: CASSSGLFPDTQYF; DNA: TGTGCCAGCAGCTCCGGACTGTTCCCAGATACGCAGTATTTT; V: TRBV7-3; size: NA; D: NA; J: TRBJ2-3
CDR3: CASMEMRTSQAFF; DNA: TGTGCCAGTATGGAAATGAGGACTTCCCAAGCTTTCTTT; V: TRBV19; size: NA; D: NA; J: TRBJ1-1
CDR3: CSVAISGRPYEQYF; DNA: TGCAGCGTTGCTATCAGCGGGAGGCCCTACGAGCAGTACTTC; V: TRBV29-1; size: NA; D: TRBD2; J: TRBJ2-7
CDR3: CASSLLGAYEQYF; DNA: TGTGCCAGCAGCCTCCTGGGGGCTTACGAGCAGTACTTC; V: TRBV7-8; size: once; D: NA; J: TRBJ2-7
CDR3: CASSPLDRGRAEAFF; DNA: TGCGCCAGCAGCCCCCTCGACAGGGGTCGGGCTGAAGCTTTCTTT; V: TRBV5-1; size: NA; D: TRBD1; J: TRBJ1-1
CDR3: CASGHEGWGELFF; DNA: TGTGCTAGTGGCCATGAGGGCTGGGGGGAGCTGTTTTTT; V: TRBV12-5; size: NA; D: NA; J: TRBJ2-2
CDR3: CATSRGSAGAYEQYF; DNA: TGTGCCACCAGCAGAGGGAGCGCCGGGGCCTACGAGCAGTACTTC; V: TRBV15; size: NA; D: NA; J: TRBJ2-7
CDR3: CASSYRGMTDTQYF; DNA: TGTGCCAGCAGTTATAGGGGGATGACAGATACGCAGTATTTT; V: TRBV6-5; size: NA; D: NA; J: TRBJ2-3
CDR3: CSSSPAVASYEQYF; DNA: TGTTCCAGCAGCCCAGCGGTGGCTTCCTACGAGCAGTACTTC; V: TRBV7-9; size: NA; D: NA; J: TRBJ2-7
CDR3: CASSLTSTVEGGYTF; DNA: TGTGCCAGCAGCTTAACAAGCACAGTGGAGGGCGGCTACACCTTC; V: TRBV7-2; size: NA; D: NA; J: TRBJ1-2
CDR3: CASSFRTSGGPSSTDTQYF; DNA: TGCGCCAGCAGCTTCAGGACTAGCGGGGGGCCGTCTAGCACAGATACGCAGTATTTT; V: TRBV5-1; size: once; D: TRBD2; J: TRBJ2-3
CDR3: CASSPHSYGYTF; DNA: TGTGCCAGCAGCCCCCACAGCTATGGCTACACCTTC; V: TRBV9; size: NA; D: NA; J: TRBJ1-2
CDR3: CASSFLAGGGYEQYF; DNA: TGCGCCAGCAGCTTCCTAGCGGGGGGCGGGTACGAGCAGTACTTC; V: TRBV5-1; size: NA; D: TRBD2; J: TRBJ2-7
CDR3: CASSLLSRGNHEQYF; DNA: TGTGCCAGCAGTTTACTATCCAGGGGAAACCACGAGCAGTACTTC; V: TRBV6-5; size: NA; D: NA; J: TRBJ2-7
CDR3: CASSYEGAQPPQHF; DNA: TGTGCCAGCAGTTACGAGGGGGCGCAACCGCCCCAGCATTTT; V: TRBV7-2; size: NA; D: TRBD1; J: TRBJ1-5
CDR3: CSTRDGYEQYF; DNA: TGCAGTACCCGGGATGGCTACGAGCAGTACTTC; V: TRBV20-1; size: NA; D: NA; J: TRBJ2-7
CDR3: CASSKGVQETQYF; DNA: TGTGCCAGCAGTAAGGGAGTCCAAGAGACCCAGTACTTC; V: TRBV7-8; size: once; D: NA; J: TRBJ2-5
CDR3: CATRGTGTLGSEKLFF; DNA: TGTGCCACCCGAGGGACAGGAACGCTTGGAAGTGAAAAACTGTTTTTT; V: TRBV19; size: NA; D: TRBD1; J: TRBJ1-4
CDR3: CASSPGGYEQYF; DNA: TGTGCCAGCAGCCCAGGGGGGTACGAGCAGTACTTC; V: TRBV25-1; size: NA; D: NA; J: TRBJ2-7
CDR3: CASSEFRGQYF; DNA: TGTGCCAGCAGTGAATTCCGGGGTCAGTACTTC; V: TRBV25-1; size: NA; D: NA; J: TRBJ2-7